This paragraph reports one TCR beta chain. This specimen comes from a study of OX40 agonist ivuxolimab in advanced cancers. Looking at the study overall: Dose-escalation subjects each had hepatocellular carcinoma, melanoma, renal cell or head and neck cancer.

Clones were sequenced by immunoSEQ multiplex PCR, and TCRdb holds only the in-frame ones, with some missing. Of about 61,000 clones listed, approximately 77% are singletons. Patients with a history of autoimmune disease or on systemic immunosuppression were excluded. Drawing of blood for sampling happened at baseline, at cycle 4 day 1, and at cycle 7 day 1. Specimen: CD4+ or CD8+ T cells sorted from blood, collected in a trial of the OX40 agonist ivuxolimab. The source is an adult with an advanced solid tumor such as melanoma, head and neck, liver or kidney cancer.

The CDR3 reads CASSKRFQGPSGNTIYF. As DNA, the CDR3 is TGTGCCAGCAGCAAACGGTTCCAGGGACCCTCTGGAAACACCATATATTTT. The chain joins TRBV21-1 to TRBJ1-3. TRBV21-1 is a pseudogene locus. The CDR3 extends over 17 amino acids.